The text below deals with one T cell receptor beta chain. Its antigen has not been determined. No per-base quality is available; no much larger clone lies one base away. These data are taken from a study of CD8 T cells in Susac syndrome (dated by TCRdb to the late 2010s). As for the study more broadly: Of the Susac syndrome patients who were sequenced, about six had clinically active disease and roughly eight were in clinical remission. At blood withdrawal, Susac syndrome patients were therapy-naive, treated with corticosteroids (with IVIg additionally given to some), or treated with IVIg alone. Repertoire sequencing was used to test whether CD8+ T cell activation and differentiation in Susac syndrome was antigen driven.

The paper as a whole reports these results and caveats: The study acknowledged that relatively few individuals were included in the TCR sequencing and HLA analysis. In patients with Susac syndrome, the CD4+ T cell repertoire showed no detectable clonal expansion.

Peripheral blood CD8+ and CD4+ T cells from healthy donors, Susac syndrome patients and multiple sclerosis patients were profiled using high-throughput TCR beta sequencing. Susac syndrome patients met recently defined diagnostic criteria for definite or probable disease. CD8+ TEMRA cells were enriched by FACS, while bulk CD8+ and CD4+ T cells were purified by magnetic negative isolation. Blood was drawn into EDTA tubes, processed within 24 hours, and PBMCs were isolated by density gradient centrifugation. PBMCs destined for TCR sequencing were cryopreserved in liquid nitrogen and later thawed in a 37 °C water bath. The sorted or isolated CD4+, CD8+ and CD8+ TEMRA cells reached a purity of at least 90%. RNA was extracted using the RNeasy kit, and about 0.45 to 1 ug of the RNA was reverse transcribed with random hexamers. TCR beta CDR3 regions were amplified with the immunoSEQ multiplex PCR assay covering 54 Vbeta and 13 Jbeta segments. PCR amplification bias was corrected using a synthetic template baseline for primer optimization and computational correction. The paper's processing steps were these. Reads were annotated to V, D and J genes per IMGT and analyzed with immunoSEQ Analyzer, keeping only productive sequences. Clonality was calculated as one minus the Shannon entropy normalized by log2 of the number of productive unique sequences. For each patient and control, public and private clones were evaluated within the 100 most prevalent clones. Clones were defined as Susac-specific if absent from the healthy and MS cohorts, from some 1,000 published viral clones and from other ImmuneACCESS disease sequences. The public reads were quality trimmed at Q25 with fastp and then assembled into clones with MiXCR by TCRdb, keeping productive beta chains. Rows merge per CDR3 protein into single entries with the most common DNA and genes. TCRdb's processing, not the authors', yielded these V and J calls. This sample lists about 210,000 distinct CDR3 sequences; about 95% were detected once. Over 0.15% of the sample is taken by the ten largest.

V is clipped by 5 bases and J by 6 bases, and the sequence between their germline boundaries is 8 bases long. Counted from cysteine to phenylalanine, this CDR3 has 12 amino acids. Just CDR3 DNA is preserved here, 36 bases in frame from base 1. The germline V gene encodes CDR1 SGHAT and CDR2 FQNNGV. The source material was CD4+ T cells from PBMCs. This receptor was obtained from a human donor with Susac syndrome. Recombination connected TRBV11-2 to TRBJ2-1, with no reliable assignment of the D segment. The CDR3 amino acid sequence is: CASSPSVNEQFF. At the DNA level, the sequence is TGTGCCAGCAGCCCCTCGGTCAATGAGCAGTTCTTC. Supplemented by the reference TRBV11-2 and TRBJ2-1 proteins around the CDR3, the complete variable domain is EAGVAQSPRYKIIEKRQSVAFWCNPISGHATLYWYQQILGQGPKLLIQFQNNGVVDDSQLPKDRFSAERLKGVDSTLKIQPAKLEDSAVYLCASSPSVNEQFFGPGTRLTVL.